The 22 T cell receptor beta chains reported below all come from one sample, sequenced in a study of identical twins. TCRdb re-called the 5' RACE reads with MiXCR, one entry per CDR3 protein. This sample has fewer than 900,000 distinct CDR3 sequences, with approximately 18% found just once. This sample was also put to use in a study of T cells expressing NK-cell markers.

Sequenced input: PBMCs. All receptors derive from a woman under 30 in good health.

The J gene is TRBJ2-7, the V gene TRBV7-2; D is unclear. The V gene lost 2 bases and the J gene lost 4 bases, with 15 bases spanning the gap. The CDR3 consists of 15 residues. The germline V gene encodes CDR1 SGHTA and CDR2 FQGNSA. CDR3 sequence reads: CASSLNGVLTYEQYF. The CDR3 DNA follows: TGTGCCAGCAGCTTAAACGGCGTCCTGACGTACGAGCAGTACTTC.

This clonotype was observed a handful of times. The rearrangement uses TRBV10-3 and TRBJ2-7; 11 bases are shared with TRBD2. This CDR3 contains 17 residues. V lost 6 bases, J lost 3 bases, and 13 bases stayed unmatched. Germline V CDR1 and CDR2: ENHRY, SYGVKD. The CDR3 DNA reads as TGTGCCATCAGAAGTAGCGGGGGGGCGAGGGGCCTCTACGAGCAGTACTTC. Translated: CAIRSSGGARGLYEQYF.

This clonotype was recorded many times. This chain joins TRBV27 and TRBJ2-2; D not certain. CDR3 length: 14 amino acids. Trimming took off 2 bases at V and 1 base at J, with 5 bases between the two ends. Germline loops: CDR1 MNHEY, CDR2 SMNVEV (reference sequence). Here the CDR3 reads CASSLQVNTGELFF. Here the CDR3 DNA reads TGTGCCAGCAGTTTACAGGTGAACACCGGGGAGCTGTTTTTT.

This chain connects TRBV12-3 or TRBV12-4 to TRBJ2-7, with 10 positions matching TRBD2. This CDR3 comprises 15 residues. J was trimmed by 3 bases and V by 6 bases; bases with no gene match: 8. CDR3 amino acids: CASSQTSGLNYEQYF. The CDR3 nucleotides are TGTGCCAGCAGCCAGACTAGCGGGCTTAACTACGAGCAGTACTTC.

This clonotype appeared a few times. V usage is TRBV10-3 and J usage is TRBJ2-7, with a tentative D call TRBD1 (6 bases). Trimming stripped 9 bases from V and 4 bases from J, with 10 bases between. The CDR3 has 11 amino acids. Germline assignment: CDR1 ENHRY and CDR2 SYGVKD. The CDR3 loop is CAMSGEYEQYF. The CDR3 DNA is TGTGCCATGTCAGGGGAATACGAGCAGTACTTC.

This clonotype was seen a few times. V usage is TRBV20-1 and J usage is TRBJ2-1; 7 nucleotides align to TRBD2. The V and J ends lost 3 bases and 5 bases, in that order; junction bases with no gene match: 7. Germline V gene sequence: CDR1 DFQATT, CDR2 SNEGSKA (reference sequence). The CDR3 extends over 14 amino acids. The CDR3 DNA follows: TGCAGTGCTAGGTTTGGGCGGGGGAACAATGAGCAGTTCTTC. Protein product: CSARFGRGNNEQFF.

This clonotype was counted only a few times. The CDR3 reads CSANPRSAYNEQFF. For the CDR3, the DNA is TGCAGTGCCAATCCCAGGAGCGCCTACAATGAGCAGTTCTTC. The chain combines TRBV20-1 with TRBJ2-1; D is unclear. Trimming pared 6 bases from V and 2 bases from J, leaving 14 bases between. The CDR3 has 14 amino acids. From germline, CDR1 is DFQATT and CDR2 SNEGSKA (reference sequence).

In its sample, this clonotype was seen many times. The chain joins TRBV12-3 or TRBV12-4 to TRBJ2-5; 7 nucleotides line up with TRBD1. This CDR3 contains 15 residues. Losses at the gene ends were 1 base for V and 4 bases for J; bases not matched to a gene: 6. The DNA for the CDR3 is TGTGCCAGCAGTTTAGATCCAGGGACAGTAGAGACCCAGTACTTC. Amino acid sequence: CASSLDPGTVETQYF.

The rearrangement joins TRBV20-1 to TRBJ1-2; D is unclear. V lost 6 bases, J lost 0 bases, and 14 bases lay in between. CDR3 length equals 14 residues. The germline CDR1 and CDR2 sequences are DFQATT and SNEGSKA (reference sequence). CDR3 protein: CSAWRQNPNYGYTF. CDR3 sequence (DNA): TGCAGTGCCTGGAGGCAAAACCCTAACTATGGCTACACCTTC.

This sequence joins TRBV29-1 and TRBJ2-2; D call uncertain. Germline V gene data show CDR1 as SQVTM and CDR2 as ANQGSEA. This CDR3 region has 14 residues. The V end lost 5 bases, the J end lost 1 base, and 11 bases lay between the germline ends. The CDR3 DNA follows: TGCAGCGTTCGGACCCCGATGAACACCGGGGAGCTGTTTTTT. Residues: CSVRTPMNTGELFF.

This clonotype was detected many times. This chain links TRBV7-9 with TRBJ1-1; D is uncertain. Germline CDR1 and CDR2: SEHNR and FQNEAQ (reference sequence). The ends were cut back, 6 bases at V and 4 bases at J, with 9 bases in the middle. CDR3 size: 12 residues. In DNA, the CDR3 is TGTGCCAGCAGTGGTCTAGGCACTGAAGCTTTCTTT. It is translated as CASSGLGTEAFF.

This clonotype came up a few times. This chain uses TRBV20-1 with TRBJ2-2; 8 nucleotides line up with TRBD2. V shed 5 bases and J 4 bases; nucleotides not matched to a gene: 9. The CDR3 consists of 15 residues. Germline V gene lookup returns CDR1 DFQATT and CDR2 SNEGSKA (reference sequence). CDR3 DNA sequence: TGCAGTGCTCCCGCTACCGGGGGGGCCACCGGGGAGCTGTTTTTT. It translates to CSAPATGGATGELFF.

The CDR3 protein is CASSQDRGLAGGQDTQYF. The DNA of the CDR3 is TGCGCCAGCAGCCAAGATAGGGGACTAGCGGGAGGACAAGATACGCAGTATTTT. V usage is TRBV4-3 and J usage is TRBJ2-3; TRBD2 aligns across 15 bases. Germline CDR1 is LGHNA and CDR2 is YSLEER. Losses at the gene ends were 0 bases for V and 5 bases for J; bases not matched to a gene: 6. The CDR3 covers 18 residues.

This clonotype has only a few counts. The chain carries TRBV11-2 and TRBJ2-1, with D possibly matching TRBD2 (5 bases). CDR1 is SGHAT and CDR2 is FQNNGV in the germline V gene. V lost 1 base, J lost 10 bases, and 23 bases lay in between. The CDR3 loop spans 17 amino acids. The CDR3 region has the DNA TGTGCCAGCAGCTTAGCCGAGGGCCCATGGATCTTGGGAGAGCAGTTCTTC. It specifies CASSLAEGPWILGEQFF.

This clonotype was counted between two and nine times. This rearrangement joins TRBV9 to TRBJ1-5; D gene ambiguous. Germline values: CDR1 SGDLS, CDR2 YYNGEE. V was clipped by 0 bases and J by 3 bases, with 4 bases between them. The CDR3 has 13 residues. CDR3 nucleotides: TGTGCCAGCAGCGTAGCTCCCAATCAGCCCCAGCATTTT. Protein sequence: CASSVAPNQPQHF.

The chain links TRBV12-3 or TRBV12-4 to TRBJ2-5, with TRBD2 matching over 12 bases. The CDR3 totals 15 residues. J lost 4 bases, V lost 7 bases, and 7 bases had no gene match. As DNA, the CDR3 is TGTGCCAGCACCCCGGGACTAGCGGGTTTAGAGACCCAGTACTTC. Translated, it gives CASTPGLAGLETQYF.

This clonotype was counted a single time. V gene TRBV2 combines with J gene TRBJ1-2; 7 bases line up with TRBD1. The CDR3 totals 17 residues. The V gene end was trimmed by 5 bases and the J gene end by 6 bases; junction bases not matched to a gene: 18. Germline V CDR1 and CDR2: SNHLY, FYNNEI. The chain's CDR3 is CASSNRGGPLKGNGYTF. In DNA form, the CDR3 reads TGTGCCAGCAGTAACAGGGGAGGGCCCTTAAAGGGGAATGGCTACACCTTC.

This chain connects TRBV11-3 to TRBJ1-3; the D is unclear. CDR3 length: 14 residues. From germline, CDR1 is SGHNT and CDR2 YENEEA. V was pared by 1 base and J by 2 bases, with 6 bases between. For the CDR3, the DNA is TGTGCCAGCAGCTTAGCCCTGACTGGAAACACCATATATTTT. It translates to CASSLALTGNTIYF. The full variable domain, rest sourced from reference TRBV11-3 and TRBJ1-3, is EAGVVQSPRYKIIEKKQPVAFWCNPISGHNTLYWYLQNLGQGPELLIRYENEEAVDDSQLPKDRFSAERLKGVDSTLKIQPAELGDSAVYLCASSLALTGNTIYFGEGSWLTVV.

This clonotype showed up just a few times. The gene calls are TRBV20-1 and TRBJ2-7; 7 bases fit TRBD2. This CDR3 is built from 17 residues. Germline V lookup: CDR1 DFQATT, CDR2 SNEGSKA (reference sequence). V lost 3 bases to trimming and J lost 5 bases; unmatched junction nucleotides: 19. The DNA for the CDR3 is TGCAGTGCTAGTGGCCCCCCCCCTCTAGCGGCCTCAAACGAGCAGTACTTC. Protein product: CSASGPPPLAASNEQYF.

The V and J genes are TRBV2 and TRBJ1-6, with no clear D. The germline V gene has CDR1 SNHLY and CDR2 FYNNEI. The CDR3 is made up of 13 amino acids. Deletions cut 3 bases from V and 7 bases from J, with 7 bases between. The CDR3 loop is CASSDRFNSPLHF. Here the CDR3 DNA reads TGTGCCAGCAGTGACAGATTCAATTCACCCCTCCACTTT.

The DNA of the CDR3 is TGTGCCAGCGGGGGACAGAACTATGGCTACACCTTC. The encoded protein is CASGGQNYGYTF. The chain carries TRBV6-5 and TRBJ1-2, with 7 nucleotides matching TRBD1. This CDR3 has 12 amino acids. Trimming cost V 8 bases and J 2 bases; bases outside gene matches: 2. The germline V gene has CDR1 MNHEY and CDR2 SVGAGI.

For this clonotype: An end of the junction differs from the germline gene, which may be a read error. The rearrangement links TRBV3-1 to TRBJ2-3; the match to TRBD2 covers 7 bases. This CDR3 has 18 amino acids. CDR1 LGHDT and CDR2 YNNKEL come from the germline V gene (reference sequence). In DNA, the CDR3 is TGTGCCAACAGCCAAGATTCGGGGGGAGGTACTAGCACAGATACGCAGTATTTT. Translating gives CANSQDSGGGTSTDTQYF.